The T cell receptor beta chain described here comes from a study of breast tumors, draining lymph nodes, adjacent tissues. Whole-study findings and limits: Compared with basal-like, luminal-like tumors shared significantly more repertoire with nontumor tissue. The data were judged consistent with most tumor T cells coming from lymph node and expanding in tumor. Tumor T cell lymph node origin was a supported hypothesis, not proven. Compared with lymph nodes, tumors were less diverse; compared with nontumor tissue, more.

A note on this clonotype: The antigen is undetermined.

MiXCR was run by TCRdb on the multiplex PCR reads, yielding one entry per CDR3 protein. The profile shows about 66,000 distinct CDR3 sequences, approximately 45% of them singletons. The CDR3 covers 15 residues. V lost 1 base and J lost 2; bases outside the gene matches: 6. Germline V gene sequence: CDR1 DFQATT, CDR2 SNEGSKA (reference sequence). This chain joins TRBV20-1 and TRBJ2-3, with 7 bases that match TRBD2. This sequence originates from a female donor with breast cancer. Some clones in this sample may be carry-over from other donors' samples. Material for sequencing was breast tumor tissue. This CDR3 is CSARAGGRYTDTQYF. For the CDR3, the DNA is TGCAGTGCTAGAGCGGGAGGCAGATACACAGATACGCAGTATTTT.